Listed here are 5 T cell receptor beta chains from one sample, sequenced in a study of T cell changes during pregnancy in multiple sclerosis. Sequencing was performed with immunoSEQ multiplex PCR; in TCRdb, only in-frame clones are kept and a portion is missing. The sample has about 61,000 clones, about 90% seen once; the top ten hold 0.89%. Sequencing was performed on peripheral blood, taken in the first trimester of pregnancy. The receptors were gathered from a female donor in good health, enrolled as a control in a pregnancy study.

This chain connects TRBV6-5 to TRBJ1-4; 7 bases map to TRBD1. Germline CDR1 and CDR2: MNHEY and SVGAGI. V lost 2 bases to trimming and J lost 5 bases; unmatched junction nucleotides: 2. This CDR3 contains 14 residues. The CDR3 loop is CASSYGGGNEKLFF. The CDR3 nucleotides read TGTGCCAGCAGTTACGGAGGGGGCAATGAAAAACTGTTTTTT.

The chain joins TRBV7-9 to TRBJ2-3; possibly TRBD1 for D (7 bases). The length of the CDR3 is 15 residues. Germline values: CDR1 SEHNR, CDR2 FQNEAQ (reference sequence). Trimming cost V 2 bases and J 6 bases, with 15 bases left between them. The CDR3 DNA reads TGTGCCAGCAGCTTATCGTTCAGGGGGGAGGATACGCAGTATTTT. Translating it yields CASSLSFRGEDTQYF.

The J gene is TRBJ2-5, the V gene TRBV30; D not certain. Germline CDR1 reads GTSNPN; CDR2 reads SVGIG (reference sequence). The CDR3 spans 11 residues. V gave up 3 bases and J gave up 3 bases, with 5 bases separating them. CDR3 in amino acids: CAWRTKETQYF. Here the CDR3 DNA reads TGTGCCTGGAGAACTAAAGAGACCCAGTACTTC.

This rearrangement joins TRBV4-3 to TRBJ1-2, with D unclear. Per germline, CDR1 LGHNA and CDR2 YSLEER. The CDR3 runs to 16 residues. The V gene lost 0 bases and the J gene lost 4 bases, with 15 bases spanning the gap. The DNA of the CDR3 is TGCGCCAGCAGCCAAGAATCTACAGTCCAACCCTATGGCTACACCTTC. As protein: CASSQESTVQPYGYTF.

The chain combines TRBV2 with TRBJ1-5; D unresolved. V dropped 3 bases and J dropped 0 bases, with 6 bases sitting between them. Germline CDR1 reads SNHLY; CDR2 reads FYNNEI. There are 14 residues in the CDR3. The CDR3 region has the DNA TGTGCCAGCAGTGATGACTATAGCAATCAGCCCCAGCATTTT. Translation: CASSDDYSNQPQHF.